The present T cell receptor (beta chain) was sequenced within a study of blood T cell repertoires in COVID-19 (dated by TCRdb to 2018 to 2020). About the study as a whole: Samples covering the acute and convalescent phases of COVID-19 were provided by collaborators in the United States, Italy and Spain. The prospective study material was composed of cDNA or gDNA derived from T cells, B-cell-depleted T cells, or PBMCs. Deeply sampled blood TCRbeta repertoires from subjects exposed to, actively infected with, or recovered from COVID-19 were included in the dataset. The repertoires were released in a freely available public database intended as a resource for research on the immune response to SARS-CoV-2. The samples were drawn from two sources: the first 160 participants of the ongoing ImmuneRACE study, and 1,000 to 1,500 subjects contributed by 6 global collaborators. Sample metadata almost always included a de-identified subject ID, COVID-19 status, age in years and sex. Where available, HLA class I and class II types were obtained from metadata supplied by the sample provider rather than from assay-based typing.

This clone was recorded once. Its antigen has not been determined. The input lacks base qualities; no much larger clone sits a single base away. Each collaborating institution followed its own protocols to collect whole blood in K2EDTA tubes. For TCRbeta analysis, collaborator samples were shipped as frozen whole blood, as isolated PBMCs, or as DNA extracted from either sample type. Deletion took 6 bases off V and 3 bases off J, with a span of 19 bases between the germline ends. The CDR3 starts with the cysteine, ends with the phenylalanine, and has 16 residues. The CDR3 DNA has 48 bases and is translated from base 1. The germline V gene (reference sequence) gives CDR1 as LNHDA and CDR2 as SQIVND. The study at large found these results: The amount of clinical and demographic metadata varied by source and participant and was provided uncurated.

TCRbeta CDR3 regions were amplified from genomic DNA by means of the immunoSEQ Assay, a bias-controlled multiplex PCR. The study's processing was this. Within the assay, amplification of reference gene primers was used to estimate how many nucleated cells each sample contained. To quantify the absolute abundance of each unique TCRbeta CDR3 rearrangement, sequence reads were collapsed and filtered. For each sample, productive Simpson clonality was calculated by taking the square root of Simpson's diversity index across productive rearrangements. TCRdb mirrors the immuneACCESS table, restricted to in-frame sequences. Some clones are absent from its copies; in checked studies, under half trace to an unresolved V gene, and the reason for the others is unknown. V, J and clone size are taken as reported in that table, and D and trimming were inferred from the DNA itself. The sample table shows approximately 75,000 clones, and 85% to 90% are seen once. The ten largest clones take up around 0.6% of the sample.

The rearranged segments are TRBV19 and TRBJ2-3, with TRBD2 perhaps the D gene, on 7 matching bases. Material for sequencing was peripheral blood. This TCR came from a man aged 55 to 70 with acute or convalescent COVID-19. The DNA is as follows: TGTGCCAGTAGCCCCGACGGGGGGCTGGGAACAGATACGCAGTATTTT. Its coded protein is CASSPDGGLGTDTQYF.